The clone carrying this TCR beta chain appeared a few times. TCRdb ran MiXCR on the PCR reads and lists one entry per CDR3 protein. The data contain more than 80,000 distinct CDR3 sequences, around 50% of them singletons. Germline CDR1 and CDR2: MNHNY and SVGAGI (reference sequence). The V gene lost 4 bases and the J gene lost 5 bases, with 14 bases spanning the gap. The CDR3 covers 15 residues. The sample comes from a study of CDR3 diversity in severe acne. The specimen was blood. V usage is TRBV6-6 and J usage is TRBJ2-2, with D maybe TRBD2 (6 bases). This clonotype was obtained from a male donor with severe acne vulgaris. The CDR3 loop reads CASSSQEGKTGELFF. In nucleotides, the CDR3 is TGTGCCAGCAGTTCTCAGGAGGGAAAAACCGGGGAGCTGTTTTTT.